Reported below is one T cell receptor beta chain. The data derive from a study of blood T cell repertoires in COVID-19. Sequencing was performed with immunoSEQ multiplex PCR; in TCRdb, only in-frame clones are kept and a portion is missing. Found here are about 63,000 clones, around 80% of them singletons; the top ten hold around 30%. CDR1 and CDR2 (germline): MNHEY, SVGAGI. The CDR3 consists of 14 residues. Deletions cut 6 bases from V and 0 bases from J, with 9 bases between. The chain carries TRBV6-5 and TRBJ2-1; D gene unclear. The sample taken for sequencing was peripheral blood. The sequence was collected from a human donor in a cohort sampled during active COVID-19. The CDR3 reads CASSLPGSYNEQFF. The DNA of the CDR3 is TGTGCCAGCAGCCTCCCGGGCTCCTACAATGAGCAGTTCTTC.